The 23 T cell receptor beta chains given below trace back to one sample, sequenced in a study of cytomegalovirus exposure and HLA in healthy donors. Use of 60 Vbeta and 13 Jbeta primers characterized the PCR. Some clones are missing from TCRdb's copy, which holds only in-frame ones; the method was immunoSEQ multiplex PCR. The sample lists approximately 290,000 clones; 80% were seen once. The sample comprised PBMCs. The source is a girl aged 2 to 10 in good health and CMV-seronegative.

This clone was seen only once. This chain uses TRBV15 with TRBJ1-5; D is ambiguous. Germline loops: CDR1 LNHNV, CDR2 YYDKDF (reference sequence). This CDR3 has 14 residues. V gave up 0 bases and J gave up 12 bases, with 15 bases separating them. CDR3 nucleotides: TGTGCCACCAGCAGAGACCCCGCCTCCCAGTTCCAGCATTTT. Protein product: CATSRDPASQFQHF.

The rearrangement joins TRBV28 to TRBJ2-3, with D maybe TRBD2 (5 bases). Trimming removed 8 bases at V and 0 bases at J, with 9 bases between. CDR3 length equals 13 residues. Germline CDR1 reads MDHEN; CDR2 reads SYDVKM. The CDR3 is CASERTSTDTQYF. Here the CDR3 DNA reads TGTGCCAGCGAAAGGACTAGCACAGATACGCAGTATTTT.

V usage is TRBV4-1 and J usage is TRBJ2-7; 7 bases fit TRBD1. Trimming took 0 bases from V and 0 from J; bases not matched to a gene: 11. Germline loops: CDR1 MGHRA, CDR2 YSYEKL. There are 18 residues in the CDR3. CDR3 sequence reads: CASSQESVDRDSSYEQYF. The CDR3 coding sequence is TGCGCCAGCAGCCAAGAATCGGTGGACCGGGACAGCTCCTACGAGCAGTACTTC.

The chain carries TRBV19 and TRBJ2-7, with D possibly being TRBD1 (5 bases). CDR1 LNHDA and CDR2 SQIVND come from the germline V gene (reference sequence). The CDR3 totals 18 residues. V lost 3 bases and J lost 0, with 21 bases in between. Here the CDR3 reads CASSIHLGQGEISYEQYF. The CDR3 nucleotides read TGTGCCAGTAGTATCCACCTGGGGCAGGGCGAAATCTCCTACGAGCAGTACTTC.

The CDR3 reads CASSLFSGVNTEAFF. The DNA of the CDR3 is TGTGCCAGCAGTTTATTTTCGGGAGTGAACACTGAAGCTTTCTTT. The chain employs TRBV27 and TRBJ1-1; D not resolved. V was shortened by 1 base and J by 0 bases, with 9 bases between the two germline ends. Germline-derived CDR1 and CDR2 are MNHEY and SMNVEV (reference sequence). The CDR3 is 15 amino acids.

The rearrangement links TRBV19 to TRBJ2-7; 9 nucleotides match TRBD1. There are 15 residues in the CDR3. Germline V gene lookup returns CDR1 LNHDA and CDR2 SQIVND (reference sequence). With 8 bases clipped from V and 5 bases from J, the junction kept 13 bases outside the gene matches. CDR3 bases: TGTGCCAGTTCCAACGGACGGACAGGGGTCAACGAGCAGTACTTC. This translates into CASSNGRTGVNEQYF.

The chain is built from TRBV9 and TRBJ2-5, with 7 nucleotides matching TRBD2. The length of the CDR3 is 15 residues. Trimming took 4 bases from V and 1 from J; bases not matched to a gene: 7. Germline CDR1 and CDR2: SGDLS and YYNGEE. CDR3 protein: CASSPGGNFQETQYF. The CDR3 region has the DNA TGTGCCAGCAGCCCCGGGGGGAACTTCCAAGAGACCCAGTACTTC. Full variable domain (remainder filled in from reference TRBV9 and TRBJ2-5): DSGVTQTPKHLITATGQRVTLRCSPRSGDLSVYWYQQSLDQGLQFLIQYYNGEERAKGNILERFSAQQFPDLHSELNLSSLELGDSALYFCASSPGGNFQETQYFGPGTRLLVL.

The chain couples TRBV28 to TRBJ2-1, with 8 bases identical to TRBD2. Germline V gene data show CDR1 as MDHEN and CDR2 as SYDVKM. The CDR3 consists of 14 residues. V lost 3 bases and J lost 8; bases outside the gene matches: 6. In DNA form, the CDR3 reads TGTGCCAGCAGTTTGACGGGAGGGCCCGATGAGCAGTTCTTC. This gives the protein CASSLTGGPDEQFF.

The J gene is TRBJ1-2, the V gene TRBV7-8, with 8 bases that match TRBD1. Germline V lookup: CDR1 SGHVS, CDR2 FQNEAQ. CDR3 size: 15 residues. V gave up 1 base and J gave up 7 bases; unmatched junction bases: 8. The CDR3 DNA is TGTGCCAGCAGCTTAGAGGTCAGGGGGCTTGGTGGCTACACCTTC. Translating it yields CASSLEVRGLGGYTF. The full variable domain, in which reference TRBV7-8 and TRBJ1-2 provide the parts outside the CDR3, is GAGVSQSPRYKVAKRGQDVALRCDPISGHVSLFWYQQALGQGPEFLTYFQNEAQLDKSGLPSDRFFAERPEGSVSTLKIQRTQQEDSAVYLCASSLEVRGLGGYTFGSGTRLTVV.

This clone was seen more than once but under ten times. The V call is TRBV4-1, the J call TRBJ2-1; 13 nucleotides agree with TRBD2. This CDR3 has 20 amino acids. Unmatched junction bases numbered 13, after V lost 0 bases and J lost 5 bases. Germline V CDR1 and CDR2: MGHRA, YSYEKL. The CDR3 DNA reads TGCGCCAGCAGCCAAGAACCCGGGGTACCCGGGACTAGCGGGAACAATGAGCAGTTCTTC. Its translation is CASSQEPGVPGTSGNNEQFF.

The gene calls are TRBV11-2 and TRBJ1-4; D is perhaps TRBD1 (5 bases). In germline, CDR1 is SGHAT, CDR2 FQNNGV. This CDR3 has 17 residues. V gave up 5 bases and J gave up 5 bases, with 21 bases separating them. CDR3 sequence: CASSPGADLNGNEKLFF. CDR3 DNA sequence: TGTGCCAGCAGCCCTGGGGCAGACTTAAACGGCAATGAAAAACTGTTTTTT.

This chain connects TRBV7-9 to TRBJ2-7; D not resolved. The CDR3 loop spans 12 amino acids. V was shortened by 4 bases and J by 4 bases, with 8 bases between the two germline ends. Germline lookup yields CDR1 SEHNR and CDR2 FQNEAQ (reference sequence). The CDR3 region is CASSSTRYEQYF. The DNA of the CDR3 is TGTGCCAGCAGCTCCACGAGATACGAGCAGTACTTC.

This sequence joins TRBV5-8 and TRBJ2-3, with D possibly matching TRBD2 (6 bases). The V end was cut by 2 bases, the J end by 0 bases, with 10 bases between. The CDR3 has 15 amino acids. Germline CDR1 SGHTS, CDR2 YDEGEE. DNA of the CDR3: TGTGCCAGCAGCTTCGGAGGGGACAGCACAGATACGCAGTATTTT. This encodes CASSFGGDSTDTQYF.

The gene calls are TRBV4-1 and TRBJ2-2; D is perhaps TRBD1 (6 bases). Between the trimmed V and J ends, which lost 4 bases and 0 bases, there was a span of 12 bases. The CDR3 runs to 16 residues. Germline CDR1 and CDR2: MGHRA and YSYEKL. The CDR3 nucleotides are TGCGCCAGCAGCCGCGTAGGACAGACGAACACCGGGGAGCTGTTTTTT. This codes for CASSRVGQTNTGELFF.

The rearrangement links TRBV10-3 to TRBJ1-5; 9 bases match TRBD1. The junction had 6 bases not matched to a gene; V was cut back by 6 bases and J by 6 bases. Germline-derived CDR1 and CDR2 are ENHRY and SYGVKD. This CDR3 region has 14 residues. The CDR3 loop is CAISADRGGQPQHF. The CDR3 DNA reads as TGTGCCATCAGCGCGGACAGGGGAGGTCAGCCCCAGCATTTT.

In this sample, this clone turned up once. The V call is TRBV11-1, the J call TRBJ2-1, with 12 bases fitting TRBD2. Germline CDR1 and CDR2: SGHAT and FQDESV (reference sequence). Unmatched junction bases numbered 0, after V lost 3 bases and J lost 6 bases. This CDR3 has 14 residues. The CDR3 region is CASSLTSGSNEQFF. The DNA of the CDR3 is TGTGCCAGCAGCTTGACTAGCGGGAGCAATGAGCAGTTCTTC.

V and J are TRBV5-1 and TRBJ1-4; D is unclear. Germline V gene lookup returns CDR1 SGHRS and CDR2 YFSETQ. Trimming shortened V by 1 base and J by 0 bases, and 4 bases separated the two germline ends. The length of the CDR3 is 14 residues. The chain's CDR3 is CASSLSATNEKLFF. CDR3 bases: TGCGCCAGCAGCTTGTCGGCAACTAATGAAAAACTGTTTTTT.

V is TRBV15 and J is TRBJ2-1; TRBD2 aligns across 7 bases. With 0 bases clipped from V and 5 bases from J, the junction kept 4 bases outside the gene matches. In germline, CDR1 is LNHNV, CDR2 YYDKDF (reference sequence). CDR3 length equals 15 residues. CDR3 loop: CATSRDGGGDNEQFF. The CDR3 DNA reads TGTGCCACCAGCAGAGATGGCGGGGGAGACAATGAGCAGTTCTTC.

CDR3 protein: CASSLSSLPPQSYEQYF. CDR3 coding DNA: TGCGCCAGCAGCTTGTCGAGCCTGCCGCCTCAATCCTACGAGCAGTACTTC. The V gene is TRBV5-1, the J gene TRBJ2-7; unclear D gene. V was shortened by 1 base and J by 1 base, with 18 bases between the two germline ends. CDR3 length equals 17 residues. Germline V gene data show CDR1 as SGHRS and CDR2 as YFSETQ.

The chain links TRBV7-6 to TRBJ2-7; 10 bases are shared with TRBD2. V lost 1 base, J lost 5 bases, and 14 bases stayed unmatched. CDR3 length: 18 amino acids. Germline CDR1 is SGHVS and CDR2 is FNYEAQ. The CDR3 is CASSLGPAGGERGDEQYF. Here the CDR3 DNA reads TGTGCCAGCAGCTTAGGTCCAGCGGGAGGGGAAAGAGGGGACGAGCAGTACTTC.

The V gene is TRBV14, the J gene TRBJ2-2, with a tentative D call TRBD1 (6 bases). The CDR3 spans 14 residues. V was clipped by 5 bases and J by 6 bases, with 13 bases between them. Germline V gives CDR1 SGHDN, CDR2 FVKESK. As DNA, the CDR3 is TGTGCCAGCAGCAAACAGGGAAACGCCGGGGAGCTGTTTTTT. It translates to CASSKQGNAGELFF.

This sequence joins TRBV7-8 and TRBJ1-1, with D maybe TRBD1 (5 bases). This CDR3 spans 14 amino acids. Trimming removed 5 bases at V and 1 base at J, with 11 bases between. CDR1 and CDR2 (germline): SGHVS, FQNEAQ. The CDR3 DNA reads TGTGCCAGCAGCCCGACCGGGGGGAACACTGAAGCTTTCTTT. Its translation is CASSPTGGNTEAFF. Looking up the rest from reference TRBV7-8 and TRBJ1-1 gives the full variable domain: GAGVSQSPRYKVAKRGQDVALRCDPISGHVSLFWYQQALGQGPEFLTYFQNEAQLDKSGLPSDRFFAERPEGSVSTLKIQRTQQEDSAVYLCASSPTGGNTEAFFGQGTRLTVV.

V gene TRBV19 combines with J gene TRBJ1-2, with 7 bases fitting TRBD1. The germline V gene encodes CDR1 LNHDA and CDR2 SQIVND (reference sequence). This CDR3 spans 15 amino acids. Losses at the gene ends were 4 bases for V and 4 bases for J; bases not matched to a gene: 9. The CDR3 DNA is TGTGCCAGTAGTAGTATGGGGACAGCCTTCTATGGCTACACCTTC. It is translated as CASSSMGTAFYGYTF. The full variable domain, completed using reference TRBV19 and TRBJ1-2, is DGGITQSPKYLFRKEGQNVTLSCEQNLNHDAMYWYRQDPGQGLRLIYYSQIVNDFQKGDIAEGYSVSREKKESFPLTVTSAQKNPTAFYLCASSSMGTAFYGYTFGSGTRLTVV.